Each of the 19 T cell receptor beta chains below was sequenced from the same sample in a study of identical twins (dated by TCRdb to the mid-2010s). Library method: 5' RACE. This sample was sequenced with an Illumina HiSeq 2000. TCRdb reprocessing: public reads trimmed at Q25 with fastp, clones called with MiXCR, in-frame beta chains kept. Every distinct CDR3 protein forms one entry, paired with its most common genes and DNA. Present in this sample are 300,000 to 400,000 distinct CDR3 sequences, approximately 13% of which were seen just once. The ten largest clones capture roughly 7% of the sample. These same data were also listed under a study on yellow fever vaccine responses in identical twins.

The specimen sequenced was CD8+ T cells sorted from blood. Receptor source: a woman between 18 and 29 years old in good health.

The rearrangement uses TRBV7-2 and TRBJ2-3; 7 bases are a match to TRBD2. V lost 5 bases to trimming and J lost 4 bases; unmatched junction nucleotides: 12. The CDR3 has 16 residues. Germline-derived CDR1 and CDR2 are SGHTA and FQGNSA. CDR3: CASSKWAGAVPDTQYF. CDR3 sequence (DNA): TGTGCCAGCAGCAAGTGGGCGGGAGCGGTTCCAGATACGCAGTATTTT.

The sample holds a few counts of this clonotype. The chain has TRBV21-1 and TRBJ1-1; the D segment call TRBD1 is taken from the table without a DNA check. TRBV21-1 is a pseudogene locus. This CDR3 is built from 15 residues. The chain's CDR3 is CASSIEGQAVAEAFF. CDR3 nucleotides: TGTGCCAGCAGTATAGAGGGACAGGCGGTGGCTGAAGCTTTCTTT.

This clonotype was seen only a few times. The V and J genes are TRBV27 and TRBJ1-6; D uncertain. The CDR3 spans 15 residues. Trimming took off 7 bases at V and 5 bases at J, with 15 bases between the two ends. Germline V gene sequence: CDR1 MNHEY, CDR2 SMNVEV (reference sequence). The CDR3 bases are TGTGCCAGCACCCGAGAGGCAGGCGATAATTCACCCCTCCACTTT. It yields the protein CASTREAGDNSPLHF.

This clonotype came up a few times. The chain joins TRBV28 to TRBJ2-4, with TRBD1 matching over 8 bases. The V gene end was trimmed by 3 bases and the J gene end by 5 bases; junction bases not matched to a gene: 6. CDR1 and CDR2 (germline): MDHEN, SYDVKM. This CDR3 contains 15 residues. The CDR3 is CASSFFRGRQNIQYF. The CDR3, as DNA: TGTGCCAGCAGTTTTTTCAGGGGGCGGCAAAACATTCAGTACTTC.

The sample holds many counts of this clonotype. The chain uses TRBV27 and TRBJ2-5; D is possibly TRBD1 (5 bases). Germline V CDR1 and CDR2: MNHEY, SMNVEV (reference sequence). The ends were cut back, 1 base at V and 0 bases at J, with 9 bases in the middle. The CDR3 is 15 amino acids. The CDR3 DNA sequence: TGTGCCAGCAGTTTATATGGGGCGTACCAAGAGACCCAGTACTTC. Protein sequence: CASSLYGAYQETQYF.

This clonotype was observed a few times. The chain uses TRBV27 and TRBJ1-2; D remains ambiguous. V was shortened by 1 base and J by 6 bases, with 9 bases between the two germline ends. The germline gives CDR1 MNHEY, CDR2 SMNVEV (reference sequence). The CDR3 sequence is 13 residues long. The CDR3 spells CASSLYGFNGYTF. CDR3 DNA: TGTGCCAGCAGTTTATACGGGTTTAATGGCTACACCTTC.

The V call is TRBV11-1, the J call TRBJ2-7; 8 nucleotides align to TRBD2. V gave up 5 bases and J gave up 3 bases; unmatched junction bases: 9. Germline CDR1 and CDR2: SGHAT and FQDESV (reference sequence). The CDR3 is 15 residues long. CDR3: CASSAQERGLYEQYF. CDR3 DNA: TGTGCCAGCAGCGCACAGGAGCGGGGGCTCTACGAGCAGTACTTC.

CDR3 sequence: CASRPARTGNTGELFF. For the CDR3, the DNA is TGTGCCAGCAGACCGGCCAGGACAGGGAACACCGGGGAGCTGTTTTTT. The V call is TRBV28, the J call TRBJ2-2; 7 positions match TRBD1. The CDR3 runs 16 residues. J was trimmed by 1 base and V by 6 bases; bases with no gene match: 8. Germline V gene lookup returns CDR1 MDHEN and CDR2 SYDVKM.

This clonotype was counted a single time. CDR3: CASTGQGAPSDTQYF. The CDR3 region has the DNA TGTGCCAGCACGGGGCAGGGAGCCCCCTCAGATACGCAGTATTTT. The V gene is TRBV6-2 or TRBV6-3, the J gene TRBJ2-3; either TRBD1 or TRBD2 may supply D (5 bases each). V dropped 7 bases and J dropped 4 bases, with 18 bases sitting between them. Per the germline V gene, CDR1 is MNHEY and CDR2 is SVGEGT. This CDR3 contains 15 residues.

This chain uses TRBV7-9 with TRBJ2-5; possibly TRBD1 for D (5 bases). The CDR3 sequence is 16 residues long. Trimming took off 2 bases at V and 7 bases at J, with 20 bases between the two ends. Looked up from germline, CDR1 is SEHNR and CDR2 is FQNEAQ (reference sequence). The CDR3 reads CASSLRSEGAWGTQYF. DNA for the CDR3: TGTGCCAGCAGCTTAAGATCGGAAGGGGCATGGGGGACCCAGTACTTC.

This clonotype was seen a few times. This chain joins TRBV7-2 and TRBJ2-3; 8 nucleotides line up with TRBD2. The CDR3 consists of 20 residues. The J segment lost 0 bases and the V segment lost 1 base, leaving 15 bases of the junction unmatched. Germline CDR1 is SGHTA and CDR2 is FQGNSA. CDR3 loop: CASSLVQEWGGGTSTDTQYF. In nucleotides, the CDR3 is TGTGCCAGCAGCTTAGTGCAGGAGTGGGGCGGGGGGACCAGCACAGATACGCAGTATTTT.

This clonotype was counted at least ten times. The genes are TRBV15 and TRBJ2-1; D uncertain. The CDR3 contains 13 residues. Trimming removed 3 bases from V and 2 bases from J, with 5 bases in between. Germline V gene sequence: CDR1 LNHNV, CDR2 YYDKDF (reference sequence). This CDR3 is CATSRGTYNEQFF. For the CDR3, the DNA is TGTGCCACCAGCAGGGGAACCTACAATGAGCAGTTCTTC.

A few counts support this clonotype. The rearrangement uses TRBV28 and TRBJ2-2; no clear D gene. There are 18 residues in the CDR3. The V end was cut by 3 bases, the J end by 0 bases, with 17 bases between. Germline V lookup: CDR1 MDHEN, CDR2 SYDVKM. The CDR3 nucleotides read TGTGCCAGCAGTTTCCGGGTCAGGCTTATAACGAACACCGGGGAGCTGTTTTTT. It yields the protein CASSFRVRLITNTGELFF.

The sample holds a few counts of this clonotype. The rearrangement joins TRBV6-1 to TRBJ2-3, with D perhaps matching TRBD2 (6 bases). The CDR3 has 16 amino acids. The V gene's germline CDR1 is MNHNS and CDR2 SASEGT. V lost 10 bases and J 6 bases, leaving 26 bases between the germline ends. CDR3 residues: CATPPRSGDSRDTQYF. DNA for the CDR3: TGTGCCACCCCACCCCGCTCTGGGGACTCCAGGGATACGCAGTATTTT.

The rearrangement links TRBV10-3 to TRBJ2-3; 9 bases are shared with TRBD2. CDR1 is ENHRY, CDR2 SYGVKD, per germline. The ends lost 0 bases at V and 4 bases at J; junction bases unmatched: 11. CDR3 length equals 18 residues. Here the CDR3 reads CAISESMGQRGVADTQYF. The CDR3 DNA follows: TGTGCCATCAGTGAGTCGATGGGTCAGCGGGGGGTCGCAGATACGCAGTATTTT.

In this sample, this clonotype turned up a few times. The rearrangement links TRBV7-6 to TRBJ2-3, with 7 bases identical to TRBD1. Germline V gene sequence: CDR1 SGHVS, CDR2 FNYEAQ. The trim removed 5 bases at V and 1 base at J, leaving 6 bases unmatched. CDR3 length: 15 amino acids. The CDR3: CASSLQTGRTDTQYF. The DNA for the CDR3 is TGTGCCAGCAGCCTCCAGACAGGGCGCACAGATACGCAGTATTTT.

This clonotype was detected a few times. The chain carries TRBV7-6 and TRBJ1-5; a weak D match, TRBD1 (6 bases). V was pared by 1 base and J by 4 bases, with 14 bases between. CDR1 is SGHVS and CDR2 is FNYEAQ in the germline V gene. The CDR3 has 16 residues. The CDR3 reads CASSLEGGVTNQPQHF. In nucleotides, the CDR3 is TGTGCCAGCAGCTTAGAGGGGGGGGTAACGAATCAGCCCCAGCATTTT. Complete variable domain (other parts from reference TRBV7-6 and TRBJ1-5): GAGVSQSPRYKVTKRGQDVALRCDPISGHVSLYWYRQALGQGPEFLTYFNYEAQQDKSGLPNDRFSAERPEGSISTLTIQRTEQRDSAMYRCASSLEGGVTNQPQHFGDGTRLSIL.

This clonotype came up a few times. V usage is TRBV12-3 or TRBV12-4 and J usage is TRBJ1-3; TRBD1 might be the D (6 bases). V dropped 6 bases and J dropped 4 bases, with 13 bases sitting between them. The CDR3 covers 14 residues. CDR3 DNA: TGTGCCAGCAGCCTCGAGGGGGACGGAAACACCATATATTTT. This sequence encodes CASSLEGDGNTIYF.

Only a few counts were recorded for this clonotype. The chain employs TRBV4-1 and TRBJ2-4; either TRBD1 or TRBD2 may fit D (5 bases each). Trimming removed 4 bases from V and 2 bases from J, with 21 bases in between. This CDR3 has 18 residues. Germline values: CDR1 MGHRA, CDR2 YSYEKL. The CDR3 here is CASSPPGLGEWSKNIQYF. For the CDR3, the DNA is TGCGCCAGCAGCCCTCCAGGCTTAGGGGAGTGGTCCAAAAACATTCAGTACTTC.